Below, 9 T cell receptor beta chains from the same sample are listed, as sequenced in a study of Graves' ophthalmopathy and Graves' hyperthyroidism. CDR3 regions of TCR beta were amplified from RNA transcripts. The first round was an RT-PCR with HTBI primers, and the second round was a multiplex PCR. MiXCR, run by TCRdb on the multiplex PCR reads, gives a single entry per CDR3 protein. The sample consists of about 370,000 distinct CDR3 sequences, approximately 18% of them appearing once. Sequenced: peripheral blood. These receptors came from an adult woman with stable Graves' hyperthyroidism.

This clonotype appeared many times. The rearrangement uses TRBV6-5 and TRBJ2-2; a weak D match, TRBD1 (5 bases). Trimming took off 0 bases at V and 6 bases at J, with 8 bases between the two ends. This CDR3 has 14 amino acids. Germline CDR1 and CDR2: MNHEY and SVGAGI. The CDR3 region has the DNA TGTGCCAGCAGTTACTCGATCAGGGCCGGGGAGCTGTTTTTT. Its translation is CASSYSIRAGELFF.

There are many counts of this clonotype. CDR3 residues: CSVEDQGLETQYF. CDR3 nucleotide sequence: TGCAGCGTTGAAGATCAGGGGTTGGAGACCCAGTACTTC. The chain links TRBV29-1 to TRBJ2-5; TRBD1 is a possible D gene (6 bases). V dropped 0 bases and J dropped 5 bases, with 10 bases sitting between them. The CDR3 runs 13 residues. From germline, CDR1 is SQVTM and CDR2 ANQGSEA.

This clonotype was seen at least ten times. The chain is built from TRBV7-2 and TRBJ2-4; 8 bases are a match to TRBD2. J gave up 0 bases and V 5 bases, and 6 bases lay outside the gene matches. The CDR3 is 16 residues long. Germline V lookup: CDR1 SGHTA, CDR2 FQGNSA. Written as DNA, the CDR3 is TGTGCCAGCAGCCACCGGGGGGGACTAGCCAAAAACATTCAGTACTTC. It encodes CASSHRGGLAKNIQYF.

This clonotype was seen at least ten times. The V gene is TRBV7-8, the J gene TRBJ2-7, with a tentative D call TRBD1 (6 bases). The germline CDR1 and CDR2 sequences are SGHVS and FQNEAQ. Deletions cut 5 bases from V and 2 bases from J, with 10 bases between. This CDR3 has 13 amino acids. The CDR3 DNA follows: TGTGCCAGCAGCAGGACAGCGACCTACGAGCAGTACTTC. This gives the protein CASSRTATYEQYF.

This clonotype was observed a handful of times. V gene TRBV19 combines with J gene TRBJ2-4, with TRBD2 as a possible D gene (6 bases). The CDR3 covers 18 residues. The V end was cut by 9 bases, the J end by 3 bases, with 27 bases between. Germline CDR1 reads LNHDA; CDR2 reads SQIVND (reference sequence). CDR3 DNA sequence: TGTGCCAGCAGCCCCGGCGGTCGGGCGGGAATAATCAAAAACATTCAGTACTTC. This gives the protein CASSPGGRAGIIKNIQYF.

This clonotype was seen repeatedly, ten times or more. The chain has TRBV28 and TRBJ1-1; weak D call: TRBD1 (6 bases). Germline values: CDR1 MDHEN, CDR2 SYDVKM. The V gene lost 3 bases and the J gene lost 6 bases, with 11 bases spanning the gap. This CDR3 is built from 13 residues. CDR3 protein: CASSFAGGAEAFF. In DNA, the CDR3 is TGTGCCAGCAGTTTTGCCGGGGGCGCTGAAGCTTTCTTT.

This clonotype showed up many times. The V call is TRBV20-1, the J call TRBJ2-7, with D hard to call. In germline, CDR1 is DFQATT, CDR2 SNEGSKA (reference sequence). CDR3 length: 11 residues. Trimming removed 1 base from V and 7 bases from J, with 8 bases in between. Here the CDR3 DNA reads TGCAGTGCTAGAGTCAGACAAGAGCAGTACTTC. Residues: CSARVRQEQYF.

Ten or more counts support this clonotype. The chain has TRBV5-8 and TRBJ2-4; D unresolved. Between the trimmed V and J ends, which lost 4 bases and 4 bases, there was a span of 18 bases. The CDR3 is 16 amino acids. The germline V gene encodes CDR1 SGHTS and CDR2 YDEGEE. CDR3 in DNA: TGTGCCAGCAGCCCCATGGTGGCGCCCCTAAAAAACATTCAGTACTTC. Amino acids: CASSPMVAPLKNIQYF. Full variable domain (rest looked up from reference TRBV5-8 and TRBJ2-4): EAGVTQSPTHLIKTRGQQATLRCSPISGHTSVYWYQQALGLGLQFLLWYDEGEERNRGNFPPRFSGRQFPNYSSELNVNALELEDSALYLCASSPMVAPLKNIQYFGAGTRLSVL.

This clonotype appeared many times. The V call is TRBV5-1, the J call TRBJ2-7; the match to TRBD1 covers 7 bases. The V segment lost 0 bases and the J segment 6 bases; nucleotides outside the gene matches: 6. The CDR3 sequence is 14 residues long. CDR1 SGHRS and CDR2 YFSETQ come from the germline V gene. For the CDR3, the DNA is TGCGCCAGCAGCTTGGGGACAGGAAATGTCGAGCAGTACTTC. It translates to CASSLGTGNVEQYF.